These T cell receptor beta chains were read from a single sample in a study of T cell changes during pregnancy in multiple sclerosis. The method was immunoSEQ multiplex PCR; TCRdb's version includes in-frame clones alone and lacks a portion of them. This table holds tens of thousands of clones, roughly 90% found once. This specimen was peripheral blood, taken in the third trimester of pregnancy. All receptors come from a female donor in good health, enrolled as a control in a pregnancy study. Each CDR3 is given with its conserved first and last residue. D genes are given only for firm matches. Part of the rows lack a size; the others show once, few, many or a class for expanded clones.

j_gene	d_gene	abundance	v_gene	CDR3nt	CDR3aa
TRBJ2-7	TRBD2	NA	TRBV25-1	TGTGCCAGCAGTGCGCTAGCGGGGGGCTACGAGCAGTACTTC	CASSALAGGYEQYF
TRBJ2-1	NA	NA	TRBV28	TGTGCCAGCAGTTTCAGGTCGAGCTCCTACAATGAGCAGTTCTTC	CASSFRSSSYNEQFF
TRBJ2-1	TRBD2	NA	TRBV4-1	TGCGCCAGCAGCCTGTTCTCGGGACTAGCGGCAGACAATGAGCAGTTCTTC	CASSLFSGLAADNEQFF
TRBJ2-2	TRBD1	NA	TRBV28	TGTGCCAGCACCCAGCCGAGGACAGGGTTACGAACCGGGGAGCTGTTTTTT	CASTQPRTGLRTGELFF
TRBJ1-6	NA	NA	TRBV7-3	TGTGCCAGCAGCTTACGGGGAACGGATAATTCACCCCTCCACTTT	CASSLRGTDNSPLHF
TRBJ1-2	NA	NA	TRBV9	TGTGCCAGCAGCGTAGGCGACAGCCACCAGGTGGGCTACACCTTC	CASSVGDSHQVGYTF
TRBJ2-4	NA	NA	TRBV7-3	TGTGCCAGCAGCTCCCTCCCGCGGGAAGGGTCCAAAAACATTCAGTACTTC	CASSSLPREGSKNIQYF
TRBJ2-7	TRBD1	NA	TRBV29-1	TGCAGCGCCAGGACAGGGGGCTACGAGCAGTACTTC	CSARTGGYEQYF
TRBJ1-1	NA	NA	TRBV5-1	TGCGCCAGCAGCTTGGCCTCTAGGGGCGGCTGGGACACTGAAGCTTTCTTT	CASSLASRGGWDTEAFF
TRBJ2-2	TRBD1	NA	TRBV5-1	TGCGCCAGCAGCGGGGACAGAAACACCGGGGAGCTGTTTTTT	CASSGDRNTGELFF
TRBJ1-5	NA	NA	TRBV19	TGTGCCAGTAGTAGGCAACAGGGTACCAATCAGCCCCAGCATTTT	CASSRQQGTNQPQHF
TRBJ1-6	NA	NA	TRBV2	TGTGCCAGCAGGTCGAATGTCGGAGCCCCCCTCCACTTT	CASRSNVGAPLHF
TRBJ2-1	TRBD2	once	TRBV5-4	TGTGCCAGCAGCTCTCTAGCGGGGGGGTTGGATGAGCAGTTCTTC	CASSSLAGGLDEQFF
TRBJ2-1	TRBD2	NA	TRBV7-3	TGTGCCAGCAGCTCTGGGGGGGGGAGCTCCTACAATGAGCAGTTCTTC	CASSSGGGSSYNEQFF
TRBJ1-1	NA	NA	TRBV18	TGTGCCAGCTCACCAGGCATTAAGAACACTGAAGCTTTCTTT	CASSPGIKNTEAFF
TRBJ1-1	NA	NA	TRBV2	TGTGCCAGCAGTGTTAGGGGGGGCACTGAAGCTTTCTTT	CASSVRGGTEAFF
TRBJ2-3	TRBD2	once	TRBV5-3	TGTGCCAGAAGCTTGAGCGGGAGAGGTACAGATACGCAGTATTTT	CARSLSGRGTDTQYF
TRBJ1-5	NA	NA	TRBV7-9	TGTGCCACCTCGGACACCAATCAGCCCCAGCATTTT	CATSDTNQPQHF
TRBJ1-1	NA	NA	TRBV7-3	TGTGCCAGCAGTTGGGGAGTGGGGGGGGCCGACACTGAAGCTTTCTTT	CASSWGVGGADTEAFF
TRBJ2-1	TRBD2	NA	TRBV6-6	TGTGCCAGCAGTTACAGTGCTAGCGGGGGCAATGAGCAGTTCTTC	CASSYSASGGNEQFF
TRBJ1-5	NA	NA	TRBV11-2	TGTGCCAGCAGCCTAGGACAGCTTAATCAGCCCCAGCATTTT	CASSLGQLNQPQHF
TRBJ2-1	NA	NA	TRBV15	TGTGCCACCAGCAGAGATCTTACCGGTCCCCCTATCGATGAGCAGTTCTTC	CATSRDLTGPPIDEQFF